Reported below is one T cell receptor (beta chain). Its antigen is still unknown. The CDR3 totals 18 residues. The V gene's germline CDR1 is SEHNR and CDR2 FQNEAQ (reference sequence). Trimming took 0 bases from V and 1 from J, leaving 15 bases between them. The sample comes from a study of PD-1 blockade in classical Hodgkin lymphoma. Study summary: Nivolumab 3 mg/kg was given intravenously every 2 weeks.

Here immunoSEQ multiplex PCR was the method, and the copy in TCRdb shows in-frame clones only, minus some. The table shows over 2,000 clones, with just over 70% occurring only once. Relapse was seen in all patients after autologous stem cell transplantation, and brentuximab vedotin exposure was variable. PBMCs were thawed, and CD8+ T cells were then isolated from them by magnetic negative selection. Study-wide points: Among the patients, those starting nivolumab under 1 year after ASCT were excluded. Significantly greater TCR diversity emerged by C4D1 in CD4+ cells but not CD8+ cells. Newly diagnosed patients were reported to start with lower TCR diversity than healthy donors.

The clonotype originates from a human donor with classical Hodgkin lymphoma. The specimen was CD8+ T cells from blood, collected at baseline. This chain uses TRBV7-9 with TRBJ2-2; D might be TRBD1 (5 bases). In DNA form, the CDR3 reads TGTGCCAGCAGCTTAGCGGACCTAGGGGATAAGAACACCGGGGAGCTGTTTTTT. Amino acid sequence: CASSLADLGDKNTGELFF. The full variable domain, in which reference TRBV7-9 and TRBJ2-2 provide the parts outside the CDR3, is DTGVSQNPRHKITKRGQNVTFRCDPISEHNRLYWYRQTLGQGPEFLTYFQNEAQLEKSRLLSDRFSAERPKGSFSTLEIQRTEQGDSAMYLCASSLADLGDKNTGELFFGEGSRLTVL.